The 14 T cell receptor beta chains in this list originate from one sample, sequenced in a study of graft-versus-host responses after intestinal transplantation. Irradiated, violet-dye-labeled stimulator cells, some 200,000 in number, were plated with some 200,000 CFSE-labeled responder cells. Only in-frame clones appear in the TCRdb table, and some are missing; sequencing was by immunoSEQ multiplex PCR. The data show under 20,000 clones, with around two fifths seen just once and less than 4.5% held by the top ten. The starting material was alloreactive CD8+ T cells from a mixed lymphocyte reaction culture, obtained before intestinal transplant. Subset given: CFSE-low proliferating T cells sorted from approximately six-day pre-transplant mixed lymphocyte reaction (GvH or HvG direction). The receptors come from a human patient who received an intestinal transplant.

The J gene is TRBJ1-5, the V gene TRBV6-1; no definite D call. CDR1 is MNHNS and CDR2 is SASEGT in the germline V gene. The CDR3 totals 14 residues. The V and J ends lost 4 bases and 0 bases respectively, with 7 bases between them. The DNA of the CDR3 is TGTGCCAGCAGTGTGACGGGTAGCAATCAGCCCCAGCATTTT. Translated, it gives CASSVTGSNQPQHF.

V gene TRBV19 combines with J gene TRBJ2-1; D may be TRBD1 (5 bases). Germline V gene data show CDR1 as LNHDA and CDR2 as SQIVND (reference sequence). V was cut by 3 bases and J by 5 bases, with 14 bases left in between. This CDR3 spans 15 amino acids. CDR3 DNA: TGTGCCAGTAGTATCATGGCCAAAGGGGACAATGAGCAGTTCTTC. It codes for CASSIMAKGDNEQFF.

The rearrangement uses TRBV6-6 and TRBJ2-7; D remains ambiguous. Looked up from germline, CDR1 is MNHNY and CDR2 is SVGAGI (reference sequence). The CDR3 runs to 14 residues. V was shortened by 7 bases and J by 7 bases, with 20 bases between the two germline ends. CDR3 in amino acids: CASMPTEEHGEQYF. The CDR3 DNA reads TGTGCCAGCATGCCAACAGAAGAGCACGGGGAGCAGTACTTC.

This clone came up a few times. V and J are TRBV7-3 and TRBJ1-5; TRBD1 matches at 7 bases. The ends lost 3 bases at V and 0 bases at J; junction bases unmatched: 5. The CDR3 has 16 amino acids. Germline V gene data show CDR1 as SGHTA and CDR2 as FQGTGA. CDR3 in amino acids: CASSLADRHSNQPQHF. As DNA, the CDR3 is TGTGCCAGCAGCTTGGCGGACAGGCATAGCAATCAGCCCCAGCATTTT.

This clone was counted between two and nine times. V gene TRBV6-6 combines with J gene TRBJ1-2; D is ambiguous. The CDR3 consists of 13 residues. V was clipped by 0 bases and J by 7 bases, with 9 bases between them. Germline lookup yields CDR1 MNHNY and CDR2 SVGAGI (reference sequence). This CDR3 reads CASSYSPGGGYTF. CDR3 DNA: TGTGCCAGCAGTTACTCGCCGGGAGGTGGCTACACCTTC.

This chain joins TRBV4-1 and TRBJ2-1; D unclear. The V end lost 2 bases, the J end lost 0 bases, and 8 bases lay between the germline ends. CDR1 is MGHRA, CDR2 YSYEKL, per germline. The CDR3 consists of 15 residues. CDR3 nucleotide sequence: TGCGCCAGCAGCCAACTGACAAGCTCCTACAATGAGCAGTTCTTC. Translating gives CASSQLTSSYNEQFF.

Turning to this clone: Since the CDR3 does not end with the conserved phenylalanine or tryptophan, this likely comes from a read error. The DNA is omitted, as the CDR3 cannot be located on it reliably, and the CDR3 follows TCRdb's listing. The rearrangement joins TRBV3-1 (or the pseudogene TRBV3-2) to TRBJ1-2. Germline-derived CDR1 and CDR2 are LGHDT and YNNKEL (reference sequence). The CDR3 is 8 amino acids in total, end residues counted. The CDR3: CASSHPTG.

The table lists this clone with a few counts. The rearrangement uses TRBV5-8 and TRBJ1-1, with D maybe TRBD1 (5 bases). Trimming cost V 3 bases and J 5 bases, with 14 bases left between them. This CDR3 is built from 14 residues. Germline lookup yields CDR1 SGHTS and CDR2 YDEGEE. The chain's CDR3 is CASSSGGWGTEAFF. The CDR3 DNA reads as TGTGCCAGCAGCTCGGGGGGTTGGGGGACTGAAGCTTTCTTT. Drawing the rest from reference TRBV5-8 and TRBJ1-1, the complete variable domain is EAGVTQSPTHLIKTRGQQATLRCSPISGHTSVYWYQQALGLGLQFLLWYDEGEERNRGNFPPRFSGRQFPNYSSELNVNALELEDSALYLCASSSGGWGTEAFFGQGTRLTVV.

This clone is medium-sized. V is TRBV4-1 and J is TRBJ1-5; D remains unclear. Germline CDR1 MGHRA, CDR2 YSYEKL. Trimming took 1 base from V and 3 from J, leaving 4 bases between them. The CDR3 loop spans 13 amino acids. This CDR3 reads CASSQVHNQPQHF. The CDR3 region has the DNA TGCGCCAGCAGCCAAGTTCACAATCAGCCCCAGCATTTT.

V is TRBV4-2 and J is TRBJ2-7; 10 positions match TRBD2. V gave up 4 bases and J gave up 4 bases; unmatched junction bases: 4. Germline loops: CDR1 LGHNA, CDR2 YNFKEQ. The CDR3 has 14 amino acids. CDR3: CASSPGLAVYEQYF. The CDR3 DNA reads TGTGCCAGCAGCCCCGGACTAGCGGTATACGAGCAGTACTTC.

The rearrangement joins TRBV10-3 to TRBJ2-1; 7 bases map to TRBD1. Trimming removed 4 bases from V and 6 bases from J; junction bases left unmatched: 9. The CDR3 covers 15 residues. The V gene's germline CDR1 is ENHRY and CDR2 SYGVKD. The CDR3 DNA sequence: TGTGCCATCAGTGCAAACAGGGGTCGGGGCAATGAGCAGTTCTTC. Encoded protein: CAISANRGRGNEQFF.

This clone was counted only a few times. This sequence joins TRBV2 and TRBJ2-7; D is unclear. Deletions cut 5 bases from V and 5 bases from J, with 13 bases between. The CDR3 has 13 amino acids. CDR1 SNHLY and CDR2 FYNNEI come from the germline V gene. For the CDR3, the DNA is TGTGCCAGCAGTTTGCAAGGCCCCCACGAGCAGTACTTC. It specifies CASSLQGPHEQYF.

The chain links TRBV29-1 to TRBJ2-1; 7 nucleotides line up with TRBD2. Germline lookup yields CDR1 SQVTM and CDR2 ANQGSEA. CDR3 length equals 15 residues. V lost 1 base and J lost 8; bases outside the gene matches: 11. CDR3 amino acids: CSVEASGMESDEQFF. The CDR3 DNA reads as TGCAGCGTTGAAGCAAGCGGGATGGAGTCGGATGAGCAGTTCTTC.

V gene TRBV25-1 combines with J gene TRBJ2-7, with D possibly matching TRBD2 (5 bases). The CDR3 is 11 residues long. The germline V gene has CDR1 MGHDK and CDR2 SYGVNS. V was clipped by 4 bases and J by 5 bases, with 6 bases between them. The CDR3: CASSAGNEQYF. In DNA form, the CDR3 reads TGTGCCAGCAGTGCGGGAAACGAGCAGTACTTC.